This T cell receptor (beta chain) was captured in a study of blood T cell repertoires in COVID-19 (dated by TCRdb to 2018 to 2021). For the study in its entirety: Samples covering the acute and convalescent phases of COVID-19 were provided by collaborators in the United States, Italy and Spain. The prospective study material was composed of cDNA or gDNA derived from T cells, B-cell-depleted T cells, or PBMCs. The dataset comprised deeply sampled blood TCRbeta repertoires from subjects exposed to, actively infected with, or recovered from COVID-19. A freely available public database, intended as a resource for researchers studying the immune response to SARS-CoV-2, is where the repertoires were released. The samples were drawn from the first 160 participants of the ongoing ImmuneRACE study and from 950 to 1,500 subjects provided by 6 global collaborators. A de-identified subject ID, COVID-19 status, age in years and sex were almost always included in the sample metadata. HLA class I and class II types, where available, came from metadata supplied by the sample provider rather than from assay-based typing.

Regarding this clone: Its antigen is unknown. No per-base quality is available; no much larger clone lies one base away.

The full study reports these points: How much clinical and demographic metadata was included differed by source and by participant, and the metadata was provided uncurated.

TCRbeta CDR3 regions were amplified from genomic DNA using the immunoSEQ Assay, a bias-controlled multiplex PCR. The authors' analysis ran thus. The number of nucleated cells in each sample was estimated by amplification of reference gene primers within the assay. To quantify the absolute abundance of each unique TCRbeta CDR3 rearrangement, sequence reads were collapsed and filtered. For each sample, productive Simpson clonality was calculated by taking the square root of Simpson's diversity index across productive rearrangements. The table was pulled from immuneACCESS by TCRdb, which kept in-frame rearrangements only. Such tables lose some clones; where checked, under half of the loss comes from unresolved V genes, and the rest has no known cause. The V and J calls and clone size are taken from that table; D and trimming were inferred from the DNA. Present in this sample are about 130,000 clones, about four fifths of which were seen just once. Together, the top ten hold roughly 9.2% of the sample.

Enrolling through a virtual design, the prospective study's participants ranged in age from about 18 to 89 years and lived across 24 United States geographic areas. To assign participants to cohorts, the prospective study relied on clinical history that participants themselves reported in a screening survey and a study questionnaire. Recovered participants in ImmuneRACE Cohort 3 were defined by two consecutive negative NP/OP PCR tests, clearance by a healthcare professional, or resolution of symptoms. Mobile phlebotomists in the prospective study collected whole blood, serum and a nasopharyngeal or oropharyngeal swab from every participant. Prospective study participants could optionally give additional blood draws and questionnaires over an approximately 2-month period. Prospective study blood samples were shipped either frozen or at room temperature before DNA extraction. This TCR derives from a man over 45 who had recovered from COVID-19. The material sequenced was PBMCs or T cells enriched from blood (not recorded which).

The CDR3 amino acid sequence is: CASSIRGVETQYF. The bases are TGTGCCAGTAGTATCCGGGGGGTAGAGACCCAGTACTTC. In this chain, TRBV19 is recombined with TRBJ2-5, with TRBD2 identical over 7 junction bases. The CDR3 contains 13 residues, cysteine and phenylalanine counted. This entry keeps only the CDR3 DNA: 39 bases, framed from base 1. From the germline V gene (reference sequence), CDR1 is LNHDA and CDR2 is SQIVND. V and J are trimmed by 3 bases and 4 bases, and the gene matches miss 2 bases of the junction.